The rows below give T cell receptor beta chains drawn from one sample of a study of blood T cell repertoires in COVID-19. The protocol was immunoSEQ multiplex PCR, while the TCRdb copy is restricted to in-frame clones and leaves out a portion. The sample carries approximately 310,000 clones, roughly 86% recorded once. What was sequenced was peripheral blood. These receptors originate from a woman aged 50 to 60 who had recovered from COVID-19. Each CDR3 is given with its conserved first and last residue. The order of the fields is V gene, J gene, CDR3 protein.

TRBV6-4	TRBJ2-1	CASSDSSGSYNEQFF
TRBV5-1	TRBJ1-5	CASSPGTDQPQHF
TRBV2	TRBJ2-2	CASSAFVSNTGELFF
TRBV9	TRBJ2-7	CASSVAGSGAYEQYF
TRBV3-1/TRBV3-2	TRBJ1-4	CASSQGWRVREKLFF
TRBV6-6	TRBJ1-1	CASSPVENTEAFF
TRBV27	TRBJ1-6	CASSFDRVSPLHF
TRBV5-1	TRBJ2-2	CASSLAFTGELFF
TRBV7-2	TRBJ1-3	CASSYFSGNTIYF
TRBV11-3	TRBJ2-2	CASSLDSGTGELFF
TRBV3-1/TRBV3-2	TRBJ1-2	CASSHPLGAHYGYTF
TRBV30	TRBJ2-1	CAWSVRTSGRQWEQFF
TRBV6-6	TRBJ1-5	CASSYSRGDQPQHF
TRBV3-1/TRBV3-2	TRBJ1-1	CASSQLRGTEAFF
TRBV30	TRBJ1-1	CAWGRQVNTEAFF
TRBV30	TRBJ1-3	CAWEQGLSGNTIYF
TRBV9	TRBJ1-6	CASSAALGQGSYNSPLHF
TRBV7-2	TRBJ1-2	CASSLGSMSNYGYTF